Following are 10 T cell receptor beta chains from one sample sequenced in a study of T-cell memory formation after mild COVID-19. Via MiXCR, TCRdb re-called the 5' RACE reads, giving one row per CDR3 protein. The table records about 120,000 distinct CDR3 sequences, more than 15% of them present only once. Material for sequencing was PBMCs or a T cell subset sorted from them (not recorded which). The receptors originated from an adult woman who had mild COVID-19 (a few samples of this study predate the infection). Cell type and time point are not known.

This clonotype was seen only a few times. The gene calls are TRBV12-5 and TRBJ2-3, with 9 bases aligning to TRBD2. The CDR3 has 17 residues. V trimming: 0 bases; J trimming: 2 bases; junction bases outside the gene matches: 6. Germline V gene data show CDR1 as LGHNT and CDR2 as FRNRAP. CDR3 in amino acids: CASGLVPLAGLTDTQYF. CDR3 sequence (DNA): TGTGCTAGTGGTTTGGTACCGCTAGCGGGACTCACAGATACGCAGTATTTT. Using reference TRBV12-5 and TRBJ2-3 for the parts outside the CDR3, the full variable domain is DARVTQTPRHKVTEMGQEVTMRCQPILGHNTVFWYRQTMMQGLELLAYFRNRAPLDDSGMPKDRFSAEMPDATLATLKIQPSEPRDSAVYFCASGLVPLAGLTDTQYFGPGTRLTVL.

This clonotype appeared many times. This sequence joins TRBV7-9 and TRBJ2-1; a weak D match, TRBD2 (5 bases). V was clipped by 5 bases and J by 5 bases, with 13 bases between them. The CDR3 loop spans 14 amino acids. Germline-derived CDR1 and CDR2 are SEHNR and FQNEAQ (reference sequence). CDR3 bases: TGTGCCAGCAGCCCTGGGATGGGAGACAATGAGCAGTTCTTC. The encoded protein is CASSPGMGDNEQFF.

This clonotype was seen a handful of times. CDR3 residues: CASSIPGTGNNEQFF. As DNA, the CDR3 is TGCGCCAGCAGCATACCCGGGACAGGGAATAATGAGCAGTTCTTC. V usage is TRBV5-1 and J usage is TRBJ2-1; 9 nucleotides align to TRBD1. V gave up 4 bases and J gave up 7 bases; unmatched junction bases: 9. The CDR3 is 15 amino acids. Per the germline V gene, CDR1 is SGHRS and CDR2 is YFSETQ.

This rearrangement joins TRBV7-9 to TRBJ2-7; 8 bases align to TRBD1. The germline V gene has CDR1 SEHNR and CDR2 FQNEAQ (reference sequence). The V and J ends lost 5 bases and 4 bases, in that order; junction bases with no gene match: 7. The CDR3 is made up of 14 amino acids. The DNA of the CDR3 is TGTGCCAGCAGCCACCGGGACAGGCTTTACGAGCAGTACTTC. This codes for CASSHRDRLYEQYF.

The chain joins TRBV5-1 to TRBJ2-7; 8 bases are a match to TRBD2. Germline CDR1 reads SGHRS; CDR2 reads YFSETQ. The J segment lost 2 bases and the V segment lost 6 bases, leaving 7 bases of the junction unmatched. The CDR3 extends over 14 amino acids. CDR3 sequence: CASMNSGNPYEQYF. CDR3 DNA: TGCGCCAGCATGAATAGCGGGAACCCCTACGAGCAGTACTTC.

Ten or more counts support this clonotype. J is TRBJ2-1 and V is TRBV29-1; D could derive from TRBD1 or TRBD2 (5 bases each). Between the trimmed V and J ends, which lost 4 bases and 0 bases, there was a span of 10 bases. The CDR3 loop spans 14 amino acids. Germline CDR1 SQVTM, CDR2 ANQGSEA. The CDR3 is CSVVEGRSYNEQFF. The CDR3 DNA sequence: TGCAGCGTTGTTGAGGGGCGCTCCTACAATGAGCAGTTCTTC.

This clonotype showed up just a few times. The chain recombines TRBV11-2 with TRBJ2-1; D might be TRBD2 (6 bases). The V and J ends lost 5 bases and 7 bases respectively, with 18 bases between them. CDR3 size: 15 residues. CDR1 is SGHAT, CDR2 FQNNGV, per germline. CDR3 residues: CASSPGPGSGNEQFF. The CDR3 bases are TGTGCCAGCAGCCCCGGACCTGGAAGCGGGAATGAGCAGTTCTTC.

The V call is TRBV5-1, the J call TRBJ2-7; 8 bases agree with TRBD2. V dropped 4 bases and J dropped 7; count of bases not matched to a gene: 7. This CDR3 has 13 amino acids. Germline-derived CDR1 and CDR2 are SGHRS and YFSETQ. DNA for the CDR3: TGCGCCAGCAGCCCCAGGACGGGAGGGGAGCAGTACTTC. This codes for CASSPRTGGEQYF. Looking up the rest from reference TRBV5-1 and TRBJ2-7 gives the full variable domain: KAGVTQTPRYLIKTRGQQVTLSCSPISGHRSVSWYQQTPGQGLQFLFEYFSETQRNKGNFPGRFSGRQFSNSRSEMNVSTLELGDSALYLCASSPRTGGEQYFGPGTRLTVT.

Written as DNA, the CDR3 is TGTGCCAGCAGCCCTGACAGGGGGCGGAGGGGTGAAGCTTTCTTT. Its protein product is CASSPDRGRRGEAFF. This chain connects TRBV12-3 or TRBV12-4 to TRBJ1-1; 10 nucleotides align to TRBD1. There are 15 residues in the CDR3. V shed 6 bases, J shed 7 bases, and the junction held 11 bases outside the gene matches.

The gene calls are TRBV7-3 and TRBJ2-5, with 7 bases identical to TRBD1. Trimming removed 5 bases from V and 2 bases from J; junction bases left unmatched: 2. In germline, CDR1 is SGHTA, CDR2 FQGTGA. The CDR3 runs 13 residues. CDR3 in amino acids: CASSTDRQETQYF. CDR3 coding DNA: TGTGCCAGCAGCACGGACAGGCAAGAGACCCAGTACTTC. Full variable domain (remainder filled in from reference TRBV7-3 and TRBJ2-5): GAGVSQTPSNKVTEKGKYVELRCDPISGHTALYWYRQSLGQGPEFLIYFQGTGAADDSGLPNDRFFAVRPEGSVSTLKIQRTERGDSAVYLCASSTDRQETQYFGPGTRLLVL.